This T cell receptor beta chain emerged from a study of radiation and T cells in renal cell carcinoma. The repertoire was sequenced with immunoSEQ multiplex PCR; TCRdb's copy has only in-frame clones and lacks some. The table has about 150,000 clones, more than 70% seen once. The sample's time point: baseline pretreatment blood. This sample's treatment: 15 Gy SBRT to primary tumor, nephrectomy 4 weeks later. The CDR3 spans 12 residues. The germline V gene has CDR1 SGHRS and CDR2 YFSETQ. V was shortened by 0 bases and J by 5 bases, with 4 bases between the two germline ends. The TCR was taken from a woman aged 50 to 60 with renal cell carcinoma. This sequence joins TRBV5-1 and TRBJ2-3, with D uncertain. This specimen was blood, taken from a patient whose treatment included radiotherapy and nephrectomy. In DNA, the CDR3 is TGCGCCAGCAGCTTGGTAGAAGATACGCAGTATTTT. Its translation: CASSLVEDTQYF.